The TCR beta chain described here comes from a study of blood T cell repertoires in COVID-19. This CDR3 has 14 amino acids. Germline CDR1 reads KGHDR; CDR2 reads SFDVKD. Between the trimmed V and J ends, which lost 3 bases and 3 bases, there was a span of 10 bases. Some clones are missing from TCRdb's copy, which holds only in-frame ones; the method was immunoSEQ multiplex PCR. This sample has 250,000 to 300,000 clones, with 80% to 90% found just once. This clone has just one count. Seattle researchers signed up patients amid active infection and tracked them longitudinally. The TCR originated in a woman between 65 and 79 years old with COVID-19, enrolled during active disease. What was sequenced was peripheral blood. The chain links TRBV24-1 to TRBJ1-2, with D possibly being TRBD1 (5 bases). CDR3 residues: CATSDTTVYYGYTF. CDR3 coding DNA: TGTGCCACCAGTGATACGACAGTATACTATGGCTACACCTTC.